Sequencing of this TCR beta chain was carried out in a study of regulatory T cells in long-lasting Graves disease (dated by TCRdb to the early 2020s). A note on the overall study: Newly diagnosed Graves' disease patients had taken antithyroid drugs for less than 3 months. Persistent Graves' disease patients were compared with newly diagnosed Graves' disease patients by peripheral blood TCR sequencing and RNA sequencing. The study took place in China and was registered as a clinical trial. TCR sequencing covered around 13 persistent and around 20 newly diagnosed Graves' disease patients, 33 samples in total.

Results the study describes overall, beyond this receptor: Only peripheral blood was studied, because thyroid tissue, the primary lesion, was inaccessible. Sequencing and analysis were limited to the TCR beta chain. TRBV28, TRBJ1-2 and TRBJ2-5 were preferentially used in persistent disease, while TRBV20-1 and TRBJ2-1 were favored in newly diagnosed disease. More public clonotypes were shared among persistent patients (more than 2,500) than among newly diagnosed patients (approximately 1,000). The authors noted that the small sample size was a limitation that may lower accuracy. Lower TCR Shannon entropy and fewer highly expanded clones were observed in persistent Graves' disease patients than in newly diagnosed patients, which suggested clonal expansion.

The meaning of the sample's time point label: newly diagnosed GD, antithyroid drugs for less than 3 months. For both TCR sequencing and RNA sequencing, RNA was extracted from PBMCs in TRIzol. The diagnosis of Graves' disease followed American Thyroid Association guidelines. Patients were recruited from an endocrinology department in Xi'an, China. From each patient, approximately 9 milliliters of peripheral blood was collected into an EDTA anticoagulant tube. Ficoll Paque Plus density gradient separation was used to isolate PBMCs, and no further T cell sorting was done. An Agilent 2100 Bioanalyzer and agarose gel were used to assess RNA quality, and a NanoDrop 2000 was used to measure RNA concentration. For this clonotype: Its specific antigen is unknown. The sample holds no much larger clone one base away, and base qualities are not on file.

CDR3 length: 17 amino acids, cysteine to phenylalanine. Only the CDR3 part of the read is kept: 51 bases, read in frame from the first base. The germline V gene provides CDR1 MGHRA and CDR2 YSYEKL. The V end loses 1 base and the J end loses 10 bases, and a stretch of 23 bases separates them. The method behind the library was multiplex PCR. The sequencing machine was an Illumina HiSeq 4000. iRepertoire HTBI primers and Arm-PCR amplification of CDR3 regions were used to construct TCR beta libraries. Gel purification was performed on PCR products prior to sequencing. Regarding the original processing steps: A total of roughly 65 TRBV and some 15 TRBJ segments were identified across samples and were used for gene usage analysis of CDR3 amino acid clonotypes. COPE and FqMerger were used to merge the filtered high-quality paired reads into contigs. BLAST was used to align contigs to IMGT TRBV, TRBD and TRBJ reference genes, with CDR3 defined following IMGT. Highly expanded clones were defined as clonotypes with a frequency above 0.1%. Shannon entropy was used to measure repertoire diversity, and the Gini coefficient was used to measure V-J evenness. A clonotype found in more than one individual was treated as public. TCRdb trimmed public reads at Q25 via fastp, called clones via MiXCR and kept in-frame beta chains. Rows with one shared CDR3 protein collapse into an entry with the most common genes and DNA. These V and J calls derive from TCRdb rather than the authors' analysis. A total of approximately 270,000 distinct CDR3 sequences appear in this sample, around a sixth of them only once. The leading ten clones occupy 14% of the sample.

These data were also filed under a second study, of T cells in Graves' hyperthyroidism and ophthalmopathy. The second study's authors report: Stable Graves' hyperthyroidism was defined as the absence of progression to ophthalmopathy over 18 months of follow-up. Hyperthyroidism patients were newly diagnosed, had a disease duration of under 2 months, and were aged 18 to 65 years. Patients with uncontrolled infections, other autoimmune diseases, pregnancy or lactation were excluded. Diagnoses were established on the basis of clinical symptoms, serum thyroxine and TRAb, thyroid ultrasound, and orbital computed tomography. For the first round of RT-PCR on the TCR CDR3, the HTBI primer set was used together with the Qiagen OneStep RT-PCR kit. Most expanded thyroid clonotypes (frequency above 0.001) were also detected in blood, suggesting blood repertoires may reflect thyroid immune responses. Ophthalmopathy was separated from stable hyperthyroidism by a 13 V-J signature model, with 85% to 90% sensitivity and roughly 81% specificity obtained in cross-validation and 80%/75% obtained in testing. In validation, progression to ophthalmopathy was predicted by the model with roughly 69% sensitivity and 72% to 85% specificity, a median of approximately 6.5 months before onset. To identify TCR V-J signatures that set the groups apart, the researchers used a discovery cohort of about a hundred patients, made up of around 40 with Graves' ophthalmopathy and 55 to 65 with stable Graves' hyperthyroidism. Whether ophthalmopathy could be predicted prospectively was tested in an independent validation cohort made up of approximately 19 hyperthyroidism patients plus 17 patients who later progressed to ophthalmopathy. The roughly 100 discovery patients were randomly divided into training and test sets at a 7:3 ratio. Thyroid tissue and blood T-cell repertoires from six or seven Graves' hyperthyroidism patients were also compared in the study. Following sampling, methimazole starting at 30 mg daily was given to hyperthyroidism patients, and high-dose intravenous methylprednisolone was given to ophthalmopathy patients. The libraries were constructed in a second round of multiplex PCR and then size-selected and purified. Sequencing of the libraries was done on an Illumina HiSeq2000 using paired-end 100 bp reads. SOAPnuke was used to process the raw data, removing reads that contained adapters or uncalled bases, had a mean Phred below 15, or lacked an exact match to the constant primer or identifier. High-quality paired reads were merged using COPE v1.2.5, and each unique nucleotide sequence was defined as a clonotype. MiTCR v1.1 was used to align clonotypes to the IMGT TRBV, TRBD and TRBJ reference segments. Only V-J combinations with frequency above 0.0001, covering 99.2% of repertoires, were analysed. A TCS score was defined as the ratio of F50 (clonal expansion) to E x V (chaos), with BLOSUM62-based TCRdist applied between CDR3 peptides within each V-J. Welch's t-statistics and random forest reduced roughly 540 V-J features to about 12, which were used in a naive Bayes classifier (R e1071). Sample size was not statistically predetermined, and investigators were not blinded to group allocation. According to the paper, TCR Vbeta CDR3 sequencing was carried out on approximately 140 peripheral blood samples, which came from about 45 ophthalmopathy, approximately 78 hyperthyroidism and about 17 progressor patients.

The rearrangement combines TRBV4-1 with TRBJ2-1; the D gene is perhaps TRBD1 or TRBD2, each of them matching over 5 bases. The clonotype comes from a woman under 40 with Graves disease. Donor details come from another sample of the same person, matched by shared clones. The starting material was peripheral blood mononuclear cells (PBMCs), obtained at new diagnosis, from a patient treated with antithyroid drugs. The DNA sequence follows: TGCGCCAGCAGCCAAGCGGGTCTTAACGGCGGTTGGGGGGAGCAGTTCTTC. The encoded protein is CASSQAGLNGGWGEQFF.